This TCR beta chain was documented in a study of blood T cells in healthy people across ages. The study, taken as a whole, reports: Roughly linear declines in TCR beta diversity per million T cells occurred with age. Bulk PBMC profiling left naive and antigen-experienced comparisons inconclusive.

Primers used in a second PCR of about 7 to 12 cycles were a sample-barcoded 5' primer and a J-beta primer mix. The authors tagged each cDNA molecule using a template-switch adaptor with 12 random nucleotides. One entry per CDR3 protein results from TCRdb running MiXCR on the 5' RACE reads. The sample lists fewer than 800,000 distinct CDR3 sequences, approximately 30% occurring once. V lost 0 bases and J 6 bases, leaving 11 bases between the germline ends. Germline V CDR1 and CDR2: SGHTA, FQGNSA. This CDR3 has 14 residues. Concerning this clonotype itself: Its antigen is as yet unknown.

This chain joins TRBV7-2 and TRBJ1-1, with TRBD1 as a possible D gene (6 bases). Sample: blood. This sequence originates from an elderly woman in good health. The CDR3: CASSLARGISEAFF. CDR3 bases: TGTGCCAGCAGCTTAGCTAGGGGGATTTCTGAAGCTTTCTTT.